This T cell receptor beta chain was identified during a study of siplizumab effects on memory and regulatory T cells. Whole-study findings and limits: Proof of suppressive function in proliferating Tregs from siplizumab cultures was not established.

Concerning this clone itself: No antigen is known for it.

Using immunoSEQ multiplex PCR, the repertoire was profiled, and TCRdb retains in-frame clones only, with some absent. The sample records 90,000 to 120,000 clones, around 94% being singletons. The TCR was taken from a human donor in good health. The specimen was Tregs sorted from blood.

CDR3 loop: CASRDRGYGYTF. The CDR3 bases are TGTGCCAGCAGGGACAGGGGCTATGGCTACACCTTC. The V gene is TRBV2, the J gene TRBJ1-2, with 9 bases identical to TRBD1. Looked up from germline, CDR1 is SNHLY and CDR2 is FYNNEI. The CDR3 runs 12 residues. Losses at the gene ends were 6 bases for V and 4 bases for J; bases not matched to a gene: 0.